The 10 T cell receptor beta chains reported below all come from one sample, sequenced in a study of beta chain features in type 1 diabetes. Study findings and constraints: Patients with Type 1 diabetes showed moderately but significantly shorter TCRB CDR3s in all four CD4+ subsets.

What these receptors recognize is not known. Expressed TCRB transcripts were sequenced because the entire RNA isolate underwent reverse transcription. Measured with immunoSEQ multiplex PCR; TCRdb has only the in-frame clones, and not every one. The data show a few hundred thousand clones, 8.5% to 10% seen once. Sequenced input: central memory CD4+ T cells from blood. These receptors originate from a man younger than 45 with type 1 diabetes.

This clone has only a few counts. Other DNA sequences within the sample encode an identical CDR3. This rearrangement joins TRBV4-2 to TRBJ2-7, with D hard to call. V lost 0 bases and J 0 bases, leaving 6 bases between the germline ends. Germline assignment: CDR1 LGHNA and CDR2 YNFKEQ. The length of the CDR3 is 14 residues. Written as DNA, the CDR3 is TGTGCCAGCAGCCAAGAGAGAAACTCCTACGAGCAGTACTTC. Its translation: CASSQERNSYEQYF.

This rearrangement joins TRBV4-1 to TRBJ2-3; perhaps TRBD2 as D (6 bases). Germline V lookup: CDR1 MGHRA, CDR2 YSYEKL. There are 15 residues in the CDR3. The V end lost 4 bases, the J end lost 0 bases, and 11 bases lay between the germline ends. The CDR3 sequence: CASSLIAVSTDTQYF. CDR3 DNA: TGCGCCAGCAGCCTCATAGCGGTTAGCACAGATACGCAGTATTTT.

This clone was recorded many times. The gene calls are TRBV19 and TRBJ2-7; 11 nucleotides align to TRBD2. Trimming cost V 3 bases and J 6 bases; bases outside gene matches: 10. This CDR3 comprises 16 residues. Germline V lookup: CDR1 LNHDA, CDR2 SQIVND (reference sequence). The CDR3 nucleotides read TGTGCCAGTAGTATCTCGAAGCTAGCGGGAGGAGGCGAGCAGTACTTC. It yields the protein CASSISKLAGGGEQYF. The full variable domain, rest sourced from reference TRBV19 and TRBJ2-7, is DGGITQSPKYLFRKEGQNVTLSCEQNLNHDAMYWYRQDPGQGLRLIYYSQIVNDFQKGDIAEGYSVSREKKESFPLTVTSAQKNPTAFYLCASSISKLAGGGEQYFGPGTRLTVT.

About this clone: A read error is possible here, since a much larger clone lies one base away. For the CDR3, the DNA is TGTGCCAGCAGCTTTGAGGGGGACGGCTACACCTTC. It encodes CASSFEGDGYTF. The chain employs TRBV11-2 and TRBJ1-2, with a possible D match to TRBD1 (6 bases). CDR1 and CDR2 from the germline V gene are SGHAT and FQNNGV. V lost 3 bases and J 8 bases, leaving 10 bases between the germline ends. CDR3 length equals 12 residues.

This clone was detected a few times. The rearrangement uses TRBV5-1 and TRBJ2-1, with 9 bases that match TRBD2. The CDR3 has 16 residues. CDR1 and CDR2 (germline): SGHRS, YFSETQ. V was clipped by 0 bases and J by 5 bases; unmatched bases: 6. The CDR3 sequence: CASSLEVASGNNEQFF. CDR3 coding DNA: TGCGCCAGCAGCTTGGAAGTGGCTAGCGGGAACAATGAGCAGTTCTTC.

This clone has more than one count but fewer than ten. The chain couples TRBV30 to TRBJ2-3; 8 bases are a match to TRBD1. The V and J ends lost 1 base and 7 bases, in that order; junction bases with no gene match: 10. The CDR3 is 15 amino acids. Germline assignment: CDR1 GTSNPN and CDR2 SVGIG (reference sequence). The CDR3 DNA sequence: TGTGCCTGGAGTGCCGACAGGGGAAGTCTAAATACGCAGTATTTT. Translated, it gives CAWSADRGSLNTQYF. The full variable domain, in which reference TRBV30 and TRBJ2-3 provide the parts outside the CDR3, is SQTIHQWPATLVQPVGSPLSLECTVEGTSNPNLYWYRQAAGRGLQLLFYSVGIGQISSEVPQNLSASRPQDRQFILSSKKLLLSDSGFYLCAWSADRGSLNTQYFGPGTRLTVL.

This clone was seen only a few times. The same CDR3 can be traced to other DNA sequences in this sample. The V and J genes are TRBV5-1 and TRBJ1-3; 7 bases map to TRBD1. After removal of 4 bases from V and 0 bases from J, the junction contained 4 bases not matched to a gene. Germline values: CDR1 SGHRS, CDR2 YFSETQ. The CDR3 consists of 15 residues. CDR3 amino acids: CASSSGQASGNTIYF. CDR3 nucleotide sequence: TGCGCCAGCAGCAGTGGACAGGCCTCTGGAAACACCATATATTTT.

This chain links TRBV11-1 with TRBJ1-2, with 9 nucleotides matching TRBD1. V lost 5 bases, J lost 7 bases, and 11 bases stayed unmatched. The germline V gene has CDR1 SGHAT and CDR2 FQDESV (reference sequence). The CDR3 extends over 15 amino acids. The CDR3 bases are TGTGCCAGCAGCATTACCGGGACAGGGCTCAGTGGCTACACCTTC. This sequence encodes CASSITGTGLSGYTF.

This clone was recorded many times. J is TRBJ2-5 and V is TRBV5-4, with D maybe TRBD2 (5 bases). There are 14 residues in the CDR3. Germline-derived CDR1 and CDR2 are SGHNT and YYREEE (reference sequence). The germline V and J ends were trimmed by 3 bases and 7 bases, with 16 bases remaining between them. CDR3 in DNA: TGTGCCAGCAGCTCCCTTTCTAGGGAGCGGACCCAGTACTTC. Amino acids: CASSSLSRERTQYF.

The V call is TRBV5-6, the J call TRBJ2-1; no definite D call. The CDR3 runs to 13 residues. V dropped 7 bases and J dropped 1 base, with 9 bases sitting between them. The germline gives CDR1 SGHDT, CDR2 YYEEEE. CDR3: CASRVESYNEQFF. The CDR3, as DNA: TGTGCCAGCCGTGTGGAGTCCTACAATGAGCAGTTCTTC.